This T cell receptor (beta chain) was sequenced for a study of cytomegalovirus exposure and HLA in healthy donors (dated by TCRdb to about 2017). Study-level background: An earlier analysis of about 560 of the donors reported 276 Gb of sequence data and some 110 million unique TCR beta sequences obtained from about 179 million T cells. Roughly 300 gigabases of sequencing data and approximately 80 million unique TCR sequences were included in an early release covering around 650 HLA-typed donors. Among the roughly 400 genotyped donors, approximately 81% belonged to the genetic ancestry cluster associated with self-reported Caucasian donors. The study aimed to test whether cataloging public T cell receptors could reveal signatures of past pathogen exposure. The study used immunosequencing to profile the T cell repertoires of several hundred subjects and linked those repertoires to cytomegalovirus serostatus. In addition to the first cohort of 666 subjects, a separate validation cohort of under 150 different subjects was used. High-throughput TCR immunosequencing, statistical association of individual TCRs with disease status, and machine learning were combined to predict cytomegalovirus infection status. In a later analysis, previously published TCR beta repertoires from about 670 donors were re-analyzed and high-resolution HLA genotyping was added so that TCR occurrence patterns could be studied. Rather than using new phenotypic data, the later analysis identified candidate immune exposures from TCR beta sequences and from how often those sequences occurred across donors. An earlier analysis of 500 to 750 of the donors applied high-throughput TCR beta sequencing to assess whether each TCR beta V gene segment acted as functional or pseudogenic. Alongside the repertoire data, information on donor age, sex, ethnicity and CMV serostatus was compiled. A later genetic analysis used genome-wide SNP genotypes for about 60% of the 666 donors, treating that subset as a discovery cohort. All discovery cohort repertoires had been generated on a single sequencing platform. HLA typing covered class I and class II loci at four-digit resolution. The number of typed donors differed by locus: about 620-630 for A, B, C, DRB1 and DQB1; approximately 530 for DQA1; over 600 for DPA1; and around 470 for DPB1. Five DR-DQ haplotypes were handled as single units for association and clustering because linkage in the cohort was strong. Across 398 genotyped donors of the cohort, an average of about 240,000 unique TCR beta nucleotide sequences per donor were sequenced, and roughly a sixth of those sequences were non-productive.

To note about this clone: Its antigen is not yet known. Base quality data are lacking; no much larger clone is found one base away.

The method behind the library was the immunoSEQ multiplex PCR assay. For the multiplex PCR, a mixture combining 60 forward primers for TCR Vbeta segments and 13 reverse primers for TCR Jbeta segments was used. A multiplex PCR assay on genomic DNA amplified the CDR3 region of rearranged TCR beta genes. On the Illumina HiSeq System, the amplified TCR beta libraries were sequenced as 87-base-pair reads. In the authors' own workflow: A later analysis tallied 70 million to 100 million unique TCR beta chains across the 700 or so repertoires, and about 10 million of those chains were shared by two or more donors. To remove PCR and sequencing errors, raw reads were error-corrected and collapsed into unique sequences using a nearest-neighbor algorithm that merged closely related sequences. V, D and J gene segments were assigned by aligning CDR3 sequences to IMGT reference sequences. For a sequence to be retained, at least a six-nucleotide match to both a V gene segment and a J gene segment was required. A rearrangement counted as productive if the CDR3 had no stop codons and remained in frame with V and J, and every other rearrangement counted as non-productive. Following IMGT convention, CDR3 was defined as the stretch from the second conserved V-encoded cysteine to the conserved J-encoded phenylalanine. The earlier analysis of about 590 of the donors excluded sequences that lacked an unambiguous match to a single V gene segment. An earlier analysis of a few hundred of the donors called V segments functional above 56.7% productive rearrangements and segregating when the between-donor standard deviation exceeded 5%. A statistical classification framework was developed to diagnose cytomegalovirus status using the catalog of TCR beta chain sequences. V and J gene assignment, in a later analysis, came from comparing TCR nucleotide sequences with IMGT/GENE-DB human TR gene sequences. Using the TCRdist pipeline, a later analysis assigned CDR3 sequences along with most-parsimonious VDJ recombination scenarios. In a later analysis, each TCR beta chain was defined by its CDR3 amino acid sequence together with its V-gene family, and reads without a unique V-gene family were excluded. To address suspected cross-contamination and a sequencing artifact, a later analysis removed a few hundred highly shared, low-generation-probability nucleotide sequences. A later analysis calculated a clonal expansion index for each public chain from normalized within-repertoire ranks of inferred template counts. A later analysis computed generation probabilities with a VDJ recombination model fitted to out-of-frame rearrangements, and checked the results against IGoR. In a later analysis, TCR-TCR, TCR-HLA and TCR-CMV co-occurrence was scored with hypergeometric tests, and a repertoire-size bias correction was applied to TCR pairs. A later analysis estimated false discovery rates by permuting HLA or CMV assignments 20 times. In a later analysis, co-occurring TCRs were grouped with DBSCAN, and TCRdist sequence similarity was added when clustering was performed within HLA-allele-positive subsets. Repertoires with fewer than 30,000 or more than 120,000 public chains were left out of co-occurrence clustering, as were about 5 repertoires with anomalous nucleotide sharing. The immuneACCESS repertoire file appears here via TCRdb, limited to in-frame rearrangements. These files lack a portion of the clones; in checked studies, under half of the deficit traces to unresolved V genes, and the cause of the others is not known. V, J and clone size are those of that table, while D and trimming were read from the DNA. Counted in this sample were 160,000 or so clones; around 77% of them appeared once. Under 2.5% of the sample rests with the top ten.

The cohort comprised 666 healthy bone marrow donors. Cohort members were all nominally healthy when sampled, although unrecorded immune exposures were likely present. The donor tested CMV seronegative and was one of the 352 seronegative cohort members. Each donor provided a peripheral blood sample, and peripheral blood mononuclear cells were used for TCR beta sequencing. Genomic DNA extraction from the blood cell samples was performed with the Qiagen DNeasy Blood Extraction Kit. Via the germline V gene, CDR1 is SGHRS and CDR2 YFSETQ. Counted from cysteine to phenylalanine, this CDR3 has 14 amino acids. Solely the CDR3 DNA is kept, with 42 bases framed from the first base. V gives up 0 bases and J gives up 7 bases, and the segment between their germline ends measures 14 bases. The study at large found these results: In a later analysis, the rate of TCR association differed among HLA loci, with DRB1 alleles having the most associated TCRs and HLA-C alleles having the fewest. A further reported finding was that TCR beta sequences accurately predicted the HLA-A and HLA-B alleles for most subjects in the first cohort. At a false discovery rate of 0.05, a later analysis linked 16,951 TCR beta sequences to specific HLA alleles. Some IMGT-functional V segments, including TRBV6-2 and TRBV6-3, could not be distinguished by the 87-base-pair reads and were therefore excluded. According to a later genetic analysis, donors in an Asian-associated ancestry cluster had fewer N-insertions in productive TCRs than the roughly 670-donor mean. Cytomegalovirus status was reported to be diagnosed by the classifier with high specificity and sensitivity in both the original and validation cohorts. An earlier analysis of around 500 of the donors showed that most TCR beta V segments appeared in productive rearrangements either about 87% or about 30% of the time, which broadly matched IMGT annotations. A later analysis found that most CMV-associated TCR beta chains appeared HLA-restricted, with HLA associations seemingly driven largely by CMV exposure. The sequencing pipeline was judged likely to have produced a cluster of highly shared sequence variants as a technical artifact. The only immune exposure information available for the cohort was CMV serostatus. In vitro tests confirmed that a few of the cytomegalovirus-associated TCR beta chains recognize cytomegalovirus antigens. In this cohort, only TCR beta chains were sequenced, and detectable features were limited by the absence of alpha or paired-chain data. Roughly uniform sequencing depth across donors was assumed in presence/absence analyses, although this assumption may not hold. In a later genetic analysis, a missense DCLRE1C variant was associated with V-gene and J-gene trimming of TCR beta chains, and the association was replicated in an independent cohort. It was suggested by the authors that the approach could potentially be generalized to other disease states and immunological phenotypes. In a later analysis, HLA-associated TCR beta chains were found to be more clonally expanded and to have lower generation probabilities than equally common non-associated chains. Across donors, most TCR sequences were observed very rarely, whereas some public TCRs were present in many individuals. A total of 150 or so TCR beta chains were listed by the study as associated with cytomegalovirus. A later analysis reported that several top co-occurrence clusters appeared linked to parvovirus B19, influenza, CMV and Epstein-Barr virus. Assigning TCR associations to individual alleles was difficult when HLA alleles, especially DR and DQ, strongly co-occurred. Correlated functional status among segregating V segments might be attributable to linkage disequilibrium, but an unknown experimental factor could not be ruled out. Because HLA typing was unavailable for some donors at each locus, only the typed subset was used in association tests. Around 16 rarely observed V segments, including chromosome 9 orphons, were excluded from the earlier analysis of approximately 500 of the donors because counts were too low.

The receptor chain draws on TRBV5-1 and TRBJ2-7, with TRBD1 perhaps the D gene, on 6 matching bases. The sequencing sample was made of PBMCs. This TCR was sampled from a man in his sixties in good health and CMV-seronegative. The CDR3 is CASSLDRDSFEQYF. In nucleotide form, the sequence is TGCGCCAGCAGCTTGGACAGGGATTCTTTTGAGCAGTACTTC.